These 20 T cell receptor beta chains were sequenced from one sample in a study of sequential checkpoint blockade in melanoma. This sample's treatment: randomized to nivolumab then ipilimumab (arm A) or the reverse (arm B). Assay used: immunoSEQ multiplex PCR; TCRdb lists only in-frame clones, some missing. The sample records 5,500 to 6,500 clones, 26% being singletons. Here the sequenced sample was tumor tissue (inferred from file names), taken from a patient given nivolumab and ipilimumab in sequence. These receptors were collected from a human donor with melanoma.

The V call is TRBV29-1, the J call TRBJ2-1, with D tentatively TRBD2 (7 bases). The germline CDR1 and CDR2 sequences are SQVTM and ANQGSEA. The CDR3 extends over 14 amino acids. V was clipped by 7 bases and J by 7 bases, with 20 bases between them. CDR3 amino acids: CSASGGGPWNEQFF. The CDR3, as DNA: TGCAGCGCGTCTGGGGGGGGGCCTTGGAATGAGCAGTTCTTC.

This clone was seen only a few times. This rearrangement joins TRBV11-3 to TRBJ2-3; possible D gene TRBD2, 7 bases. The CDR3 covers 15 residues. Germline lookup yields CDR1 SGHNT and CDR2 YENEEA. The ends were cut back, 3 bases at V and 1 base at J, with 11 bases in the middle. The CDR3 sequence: CASSLEGGGTDTQYF. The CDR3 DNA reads TGTGCCAGCAGCTTGGAGGGGGGGGGCACAGATACGCAGTATTTT.

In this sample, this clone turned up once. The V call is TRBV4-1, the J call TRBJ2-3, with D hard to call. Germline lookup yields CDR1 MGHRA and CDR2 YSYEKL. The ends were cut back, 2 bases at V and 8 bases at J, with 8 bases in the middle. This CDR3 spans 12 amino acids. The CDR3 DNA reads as TGCGCCAGCAGCCAAACTGGAATTACGCAGTATTTT. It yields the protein CASSQTGITQYF.

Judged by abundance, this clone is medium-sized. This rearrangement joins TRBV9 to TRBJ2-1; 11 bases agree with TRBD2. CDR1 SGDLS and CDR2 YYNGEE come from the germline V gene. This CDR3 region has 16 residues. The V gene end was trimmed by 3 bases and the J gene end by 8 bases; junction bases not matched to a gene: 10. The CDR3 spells CASSAGLAGASDEQFF. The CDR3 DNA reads TGTGCCAGCAGCGCAGGACTAGCGGGCGCCTCAGATGAGCAGTTCTTC.

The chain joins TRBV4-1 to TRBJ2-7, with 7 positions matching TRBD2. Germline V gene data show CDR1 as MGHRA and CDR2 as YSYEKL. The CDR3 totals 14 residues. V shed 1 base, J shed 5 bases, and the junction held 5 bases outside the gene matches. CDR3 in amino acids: CASSQGGGRDEQYF. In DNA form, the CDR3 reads TGCGCCAGCAGCCAAGGCGGGGGTCGGGACGAGCAGTACTTC.

CDR3 sequence (DNA): TGTGCCAGCAGTTACTCCGGGGACGTAACTGAAGCTTTCTTT. Translation gives CASSYSGDVTEAFF. The chain recombines TRBV6-8 with TRBJ1-1; perhaps TRBD1 as D (5 bases). Germline CDR1 MNHGY, CDR2 SAAAGT. This CDR3 comprises 14 residues. V was shortened by 0 bases and J by 5 bases, with 10 bases between the two germline ends.

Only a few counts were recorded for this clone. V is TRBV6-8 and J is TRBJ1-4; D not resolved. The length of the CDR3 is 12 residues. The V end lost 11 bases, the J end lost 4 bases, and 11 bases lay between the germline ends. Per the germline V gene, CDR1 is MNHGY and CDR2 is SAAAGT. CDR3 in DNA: TGTGCCGTCCGTAGAAATAATGAAAAACTGTTTTTT. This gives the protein CAVRRNNEKLFF.

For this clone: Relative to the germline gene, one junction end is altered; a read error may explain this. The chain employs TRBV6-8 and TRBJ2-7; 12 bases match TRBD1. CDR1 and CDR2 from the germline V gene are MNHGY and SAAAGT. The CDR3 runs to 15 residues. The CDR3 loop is CAISTGQGALYEQYF. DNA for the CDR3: TGTGCCATCAGTACGGGACAGGGGGCCCTCTACGAGCAGTACTTC.

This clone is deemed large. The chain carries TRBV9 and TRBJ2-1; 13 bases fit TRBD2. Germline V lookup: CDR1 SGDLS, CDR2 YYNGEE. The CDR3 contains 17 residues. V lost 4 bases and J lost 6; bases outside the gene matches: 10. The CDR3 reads CASSPFAGTSGANEQFF. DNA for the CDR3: TGTGCCAGCAGCCCCTTTGCCGGGACTAGCGGGGCCAATGAGCAGTTCTTC.

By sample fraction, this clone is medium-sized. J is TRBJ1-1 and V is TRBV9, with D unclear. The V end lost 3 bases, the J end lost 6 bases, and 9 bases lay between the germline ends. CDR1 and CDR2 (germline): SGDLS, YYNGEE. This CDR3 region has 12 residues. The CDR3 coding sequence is TGTGCCAGCAGCGCCGGTGGCGCTGAAGCTTTCTTT. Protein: CASSAGGAEAFF.

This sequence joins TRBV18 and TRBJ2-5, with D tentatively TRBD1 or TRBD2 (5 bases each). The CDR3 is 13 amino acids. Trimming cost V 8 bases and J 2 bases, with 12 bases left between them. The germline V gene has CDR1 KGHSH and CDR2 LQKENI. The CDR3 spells CASAGEGQETQYF. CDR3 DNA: TGTGCCAGCGCAGGAGAGGGGCAAGAGACCCAGTACTTC.

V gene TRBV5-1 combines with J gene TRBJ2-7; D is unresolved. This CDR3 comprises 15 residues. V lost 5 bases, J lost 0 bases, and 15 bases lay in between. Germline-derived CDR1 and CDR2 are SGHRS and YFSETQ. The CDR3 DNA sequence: TGCGCCAGCAGTTGGACGGTGGCCTACTCCTACGAGCAGTACTTC. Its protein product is CASSWTVAYSYEQYF.

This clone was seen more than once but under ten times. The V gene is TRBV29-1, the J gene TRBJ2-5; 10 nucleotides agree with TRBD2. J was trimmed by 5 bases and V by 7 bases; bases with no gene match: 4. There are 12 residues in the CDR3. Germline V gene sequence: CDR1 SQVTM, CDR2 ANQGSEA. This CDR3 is CSGTTSGETQYF. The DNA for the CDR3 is TGCAGCGGTACGACTAGCGGGGAGACCCAGTACTTC.

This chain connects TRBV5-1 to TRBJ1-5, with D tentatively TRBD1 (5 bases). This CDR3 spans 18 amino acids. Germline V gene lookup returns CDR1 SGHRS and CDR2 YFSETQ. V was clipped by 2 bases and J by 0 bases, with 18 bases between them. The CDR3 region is CASSLGALGSYSNQPQHF. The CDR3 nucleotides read TGCGCCAGCAGCTTAGGGGCCCTTGGGTCATATAGCAATCAGCCCCAGCATTTT.

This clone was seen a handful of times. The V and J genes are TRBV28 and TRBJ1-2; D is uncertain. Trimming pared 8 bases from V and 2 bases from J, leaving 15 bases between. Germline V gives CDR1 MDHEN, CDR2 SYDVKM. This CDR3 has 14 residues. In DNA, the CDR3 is TGTGCCAGCGAACCCCCCTCCACGAACTATGGCTACACCTTC. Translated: CASEPPSTNYGYTF.

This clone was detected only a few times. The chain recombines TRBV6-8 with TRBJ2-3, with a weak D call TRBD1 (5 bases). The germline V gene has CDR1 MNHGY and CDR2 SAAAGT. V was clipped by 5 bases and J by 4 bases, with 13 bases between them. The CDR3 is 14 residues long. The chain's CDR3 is CASSQGWGADTQYF. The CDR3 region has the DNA TGTGCCAGCAGTCAGGGTTGGGGCGCAGATACGCAGTATTTT.

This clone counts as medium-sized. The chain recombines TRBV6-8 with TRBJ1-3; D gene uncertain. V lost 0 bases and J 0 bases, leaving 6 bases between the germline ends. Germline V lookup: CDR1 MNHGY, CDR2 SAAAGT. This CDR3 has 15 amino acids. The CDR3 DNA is TGTGCCAGCAGTTACTCTGTGGCCTCTGGAAACACCATATATTTT. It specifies CASSYSVASGNTIYF.

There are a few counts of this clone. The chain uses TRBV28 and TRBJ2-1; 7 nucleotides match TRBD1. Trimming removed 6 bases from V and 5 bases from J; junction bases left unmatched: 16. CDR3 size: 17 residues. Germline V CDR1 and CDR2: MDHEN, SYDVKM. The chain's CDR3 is CASRKQGTGLRNNEQFF. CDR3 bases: TGTGCCAGCAGGAAACAGGGGACGGGATTACGGAACAATGAGCAGTTCTTC.

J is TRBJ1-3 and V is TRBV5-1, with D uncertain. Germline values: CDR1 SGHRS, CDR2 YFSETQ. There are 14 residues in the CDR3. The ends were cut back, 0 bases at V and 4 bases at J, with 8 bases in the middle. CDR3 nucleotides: TGCGCCAGCAGCTTGGCCCTTGCAGGAAACACCATATATTTT. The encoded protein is CASSLALAGNTIYF.

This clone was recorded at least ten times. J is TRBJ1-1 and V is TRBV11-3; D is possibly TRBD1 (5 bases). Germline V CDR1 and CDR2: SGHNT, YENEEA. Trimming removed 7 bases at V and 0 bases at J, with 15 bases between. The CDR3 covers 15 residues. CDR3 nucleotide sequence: TGTGCCAGCACTACCGCTTGGGGCATGAACACTGAAGCTTTCTTT. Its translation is CASTTAWGMNTEAFF.